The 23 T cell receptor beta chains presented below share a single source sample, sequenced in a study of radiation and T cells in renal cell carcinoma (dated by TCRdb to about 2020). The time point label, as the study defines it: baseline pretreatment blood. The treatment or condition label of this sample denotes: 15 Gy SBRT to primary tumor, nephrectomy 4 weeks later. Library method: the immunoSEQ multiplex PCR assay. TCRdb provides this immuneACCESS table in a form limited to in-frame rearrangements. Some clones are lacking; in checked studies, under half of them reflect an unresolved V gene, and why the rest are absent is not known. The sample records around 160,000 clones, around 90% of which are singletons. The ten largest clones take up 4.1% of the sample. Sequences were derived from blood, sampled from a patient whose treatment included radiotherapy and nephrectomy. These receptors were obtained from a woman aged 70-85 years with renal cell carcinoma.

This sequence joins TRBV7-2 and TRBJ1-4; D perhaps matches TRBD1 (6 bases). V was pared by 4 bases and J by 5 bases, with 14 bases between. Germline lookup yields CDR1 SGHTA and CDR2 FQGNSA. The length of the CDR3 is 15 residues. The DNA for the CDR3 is TGTGCCAGCAGCTCTCGGGACATGCTGAATGAAAAACTGTTTTTT. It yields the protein CASSSRDMLNEKLFF.

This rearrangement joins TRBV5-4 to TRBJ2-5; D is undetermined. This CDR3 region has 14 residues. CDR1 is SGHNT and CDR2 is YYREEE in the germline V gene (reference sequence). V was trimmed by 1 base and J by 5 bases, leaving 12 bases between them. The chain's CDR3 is CASSLSTARETQYF. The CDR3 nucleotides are TGTGCCAGCAGCTTGAGTACAGCCAGGGAGACCCAGTACTTC.

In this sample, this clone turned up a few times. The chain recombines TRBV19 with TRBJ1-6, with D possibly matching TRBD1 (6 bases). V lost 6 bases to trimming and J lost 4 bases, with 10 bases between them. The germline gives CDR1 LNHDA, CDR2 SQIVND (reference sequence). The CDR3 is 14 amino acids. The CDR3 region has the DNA TGTGCCAGTAGGGTGGACAGTTATAATTCACCCCTCCACTTT. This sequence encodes CASRVDSYNSPLHF.

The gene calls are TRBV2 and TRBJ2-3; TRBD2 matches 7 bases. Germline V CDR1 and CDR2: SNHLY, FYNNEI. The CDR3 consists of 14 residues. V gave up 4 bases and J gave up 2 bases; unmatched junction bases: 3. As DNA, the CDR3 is TGTGCCAGCAGTGGAGCGGGGCACACAGATACGCAGTATTTT. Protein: CASSGAGHTDTQYF. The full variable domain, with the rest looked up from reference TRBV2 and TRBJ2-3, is EPEVTQTPSHQVTQMGQEVILRCVPISNHLYFYWYRQILGQKVEFLVSFYNNEISEKSEIFDDQFSVERPDGSNFTLKIRSTKLEDSAMYFCASSGAGHTDTQYFGPGTRLTVL.

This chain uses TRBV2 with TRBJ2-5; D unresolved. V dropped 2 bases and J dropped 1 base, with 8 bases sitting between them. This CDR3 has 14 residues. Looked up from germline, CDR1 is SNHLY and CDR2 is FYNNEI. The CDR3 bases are TGTGCCAGCAGTGAATTACCGACCCAAGAGACCCAGTACTTC. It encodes CASSELPTQETQYF. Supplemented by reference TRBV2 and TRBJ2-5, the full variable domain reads EPEVTQTPSHQVTQMGQEVILRCVPISNHLYFYWYRQILGQKVEFLVSFYNNEISEKSEIFDDQFSVERPDGSNFTLKIRSTKLEDSAMYFCASSELPTQETQYFGPGTRLLVL.

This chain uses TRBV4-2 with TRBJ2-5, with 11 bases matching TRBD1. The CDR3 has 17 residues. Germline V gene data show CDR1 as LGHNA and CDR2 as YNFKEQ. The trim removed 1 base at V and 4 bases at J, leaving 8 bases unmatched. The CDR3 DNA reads TGTGCCAGCAGCCAAGTGGGACAGGGGGGAGGAGGAGAGACCCAGTACTTC. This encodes CASSQVGQGGGGETQYF.

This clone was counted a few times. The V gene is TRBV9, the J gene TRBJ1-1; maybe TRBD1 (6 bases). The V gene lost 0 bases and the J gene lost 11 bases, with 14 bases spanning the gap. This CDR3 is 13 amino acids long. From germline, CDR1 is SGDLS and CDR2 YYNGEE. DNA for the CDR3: TGTGCCAGCAGCGTAGATGGGGGCCAGGAGGCTTTCTTT. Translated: CASSVDGGQEAFF.

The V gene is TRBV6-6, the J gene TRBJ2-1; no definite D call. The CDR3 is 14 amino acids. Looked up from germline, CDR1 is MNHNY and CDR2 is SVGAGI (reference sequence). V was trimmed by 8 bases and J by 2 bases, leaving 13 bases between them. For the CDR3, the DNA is TGTGCCAGCGTAGGAGACGGCACCTACAATGAGCAGTTCTTC. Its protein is CASVGDGTYNEQFF.

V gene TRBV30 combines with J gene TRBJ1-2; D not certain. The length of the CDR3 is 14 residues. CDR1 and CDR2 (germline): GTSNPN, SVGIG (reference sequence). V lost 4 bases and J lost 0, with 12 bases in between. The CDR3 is CAWTQARSNYGYTF. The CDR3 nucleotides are TGTGCCTGGACTCAAGCCAGATCTAACTATGGCTACACCTTC.

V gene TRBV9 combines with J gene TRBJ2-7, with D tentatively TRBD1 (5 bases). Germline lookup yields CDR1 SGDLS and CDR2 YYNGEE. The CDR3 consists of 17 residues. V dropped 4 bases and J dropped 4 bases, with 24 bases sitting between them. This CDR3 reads CASSRSTGIGVLYEQYF. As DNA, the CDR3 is TGTGCCAGCAGCCGTTCTACAGGAATAGGAGTTTTGTACGAGCAGTACTTC. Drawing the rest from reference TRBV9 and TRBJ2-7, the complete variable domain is DSGVTQTPKHLITATGQRVTLRCSPRSGDLSVYWYQQSLDQGLQFLIQYYNGEERAKGNILERFSAQQFPDLHSELNLSSLELGDSALYFCASSRSTGIGVLYEQYFGPGTRLTVT.

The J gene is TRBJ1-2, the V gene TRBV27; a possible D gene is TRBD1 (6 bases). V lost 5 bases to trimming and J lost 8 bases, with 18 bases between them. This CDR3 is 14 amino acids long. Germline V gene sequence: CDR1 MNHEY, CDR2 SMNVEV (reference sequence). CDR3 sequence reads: CASSPAGTHSGYTF. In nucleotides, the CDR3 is TGTGCCAGCAGTCCCGCCGGGACACATAGCGGCTACACCTTC.

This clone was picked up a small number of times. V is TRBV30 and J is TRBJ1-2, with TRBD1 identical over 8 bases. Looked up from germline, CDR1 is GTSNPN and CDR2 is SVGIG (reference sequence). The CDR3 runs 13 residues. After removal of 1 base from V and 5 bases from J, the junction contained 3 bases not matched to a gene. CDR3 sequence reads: CAWSARQGYGYTF. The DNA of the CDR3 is TGTGCCTGGAGTGCCCGACAGGGGTATGGCTACACCTTC.

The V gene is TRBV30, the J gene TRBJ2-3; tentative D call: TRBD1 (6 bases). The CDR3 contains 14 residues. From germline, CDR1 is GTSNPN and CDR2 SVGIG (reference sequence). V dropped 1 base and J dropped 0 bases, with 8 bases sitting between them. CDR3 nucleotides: TGTGCCTGGAGTGCAGGGGTAAGCACAGATACGCAGTATTTT. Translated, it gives CAWSAGVSTDTQYF.

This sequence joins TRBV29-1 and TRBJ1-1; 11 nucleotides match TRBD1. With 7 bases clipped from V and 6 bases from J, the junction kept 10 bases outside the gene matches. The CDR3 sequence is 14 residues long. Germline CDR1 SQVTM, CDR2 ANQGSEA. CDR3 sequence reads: CSAGQGAYSPEAFF. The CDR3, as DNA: TGCAGCGCTGGACAGGGGGCGTATTCCCCTGAAGCTTTCTTT.

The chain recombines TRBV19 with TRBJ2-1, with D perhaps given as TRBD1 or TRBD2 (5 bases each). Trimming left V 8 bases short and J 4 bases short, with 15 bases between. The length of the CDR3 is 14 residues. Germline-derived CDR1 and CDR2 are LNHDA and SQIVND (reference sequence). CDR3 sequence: CASSRGASYNEQFF. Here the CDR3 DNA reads TGTGCCAGTTCCCGGGGCGCTTCTTACAATGAGCAGTTCTTC.

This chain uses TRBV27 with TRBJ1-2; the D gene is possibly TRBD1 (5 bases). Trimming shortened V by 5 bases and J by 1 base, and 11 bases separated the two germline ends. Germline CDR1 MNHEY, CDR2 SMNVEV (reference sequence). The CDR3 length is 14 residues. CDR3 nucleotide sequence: TGTGCCAGCAGTACGGCAGGGAGTAACTATGGCTACACCTTC. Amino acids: CASSTAGSNYGYTF.

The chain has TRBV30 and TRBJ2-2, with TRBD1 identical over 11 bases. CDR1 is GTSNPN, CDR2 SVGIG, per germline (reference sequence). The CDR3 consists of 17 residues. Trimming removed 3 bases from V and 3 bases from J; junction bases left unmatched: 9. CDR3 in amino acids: CAWRTGQGARDTGELFF. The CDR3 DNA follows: TGTGCCTGGAGGACAGGACAGGGGGCGAGGGACACCGGGGAGCTGTTTTTT.

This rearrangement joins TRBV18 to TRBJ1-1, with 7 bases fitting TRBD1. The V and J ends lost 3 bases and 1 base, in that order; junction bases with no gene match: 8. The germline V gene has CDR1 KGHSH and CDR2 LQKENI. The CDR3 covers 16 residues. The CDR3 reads CASSPTKGQKNTEAFF. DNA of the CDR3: TGTGCCAGCTCACCGACTAAGGGACAGAAGAACACTGAAGCTTTCTTT.

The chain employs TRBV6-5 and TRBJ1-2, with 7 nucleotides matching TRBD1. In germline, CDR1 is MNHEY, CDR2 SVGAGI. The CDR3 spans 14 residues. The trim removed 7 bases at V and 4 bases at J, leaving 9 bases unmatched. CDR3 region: CASIAGGGTYGYTF. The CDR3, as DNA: TGTGCCAGCATCGCAGGGGGAGGTACCTATGGCTACACCTTC.

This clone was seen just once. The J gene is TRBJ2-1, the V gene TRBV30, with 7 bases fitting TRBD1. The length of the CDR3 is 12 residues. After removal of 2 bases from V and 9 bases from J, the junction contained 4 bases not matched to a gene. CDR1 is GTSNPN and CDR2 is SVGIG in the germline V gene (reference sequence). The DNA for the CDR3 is TGTGCCTGGAGTCCACAGGGGACTGAGCAGTTCTTC. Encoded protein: CAWSPQGTEQFF.

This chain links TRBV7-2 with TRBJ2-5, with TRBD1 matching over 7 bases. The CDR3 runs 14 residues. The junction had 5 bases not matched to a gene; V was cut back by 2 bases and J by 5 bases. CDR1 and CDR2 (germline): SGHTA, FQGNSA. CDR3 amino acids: CASSLIPRGETQYF. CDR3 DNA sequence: TGTGCCAGCAGCTTAATTCCCAGGGGGGAGACCCAGTACTTC.

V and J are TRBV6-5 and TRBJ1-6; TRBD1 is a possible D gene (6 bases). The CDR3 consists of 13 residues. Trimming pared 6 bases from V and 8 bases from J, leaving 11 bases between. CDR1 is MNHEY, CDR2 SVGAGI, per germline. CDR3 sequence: CASRQGQDSPLHF. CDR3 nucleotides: TGTGCCAGCAGACAGGGCCAGGATTCACCCCTCCACTTT.

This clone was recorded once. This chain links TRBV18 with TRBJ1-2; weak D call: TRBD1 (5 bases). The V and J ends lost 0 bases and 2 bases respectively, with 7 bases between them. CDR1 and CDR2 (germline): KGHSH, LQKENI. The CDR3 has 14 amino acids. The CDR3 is CASSPPTENYGYTF. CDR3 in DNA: TGTGCCAGCTCACCACCGACAGAGAACTATGGCTACACCTTC.